These 6 T cell receptor beta chains were sequenced from one sample in a study of T cell responses to AZD1222 COVID-19 vaccine. The assay was immunoSEQ multiplex PCR, and TCRdb's table has in-frame clones only and misses some. The table has 110,000 or so clones, around 84% seen once. Sequencing was performed on peripheral blood, taken 28 days after the second AZD1222 dose. The source of these receptors is an adult who received the AZD1222 COVID-19 vaccine.

For this clone: A read error may account for a junction end that differs from germline. The J gene is TRBJ1-1, the V gene TRBV6-5; TRBD1 might be the D (5 bases). CDR1 and CDR2 from the germline V gene are MNHEY and SVGAGI. The CDR3 runs to 13 residues. The CDR3 bases are TGTGCCAGCAGCGCTAACCGGGACCCCGGGGGAGTCTTT. Protein product: CASSANRDPGGVF.

The chain carries TRBV11-3 and TRBJ2-3, with 10 bases aligning to TRBD2. V trimming: 5 bases; J trimming: 6 bases; junction bases outside the gene matches: 11. The CDR3 has 16 amino acids. CDR1 and CDR2 (germline): SGHNT, YENEEA. Here the CDR3 DNA reads TGTGCCAGCAGCCCTCTTTCAGCGGGGGGGCTTGATACGCAGTATTTT. Amino acid sequence: CASSPLSAGGLDTQYF.

This clone was observed once. The chain carries TRBV24-1 and TRBJ1-2; TRBD1 agrees at 9 bases. The CDR3 length is 15 residues. Germline V gives CDR1 KGHDR, CDR2 SFDVKD. With 4 bases clipped from V and 4 bases from J, the junction kept 6 bases outside the gene matches. CDR3 region: CATSDNRGRIYGYTF. CDR3 DNA: TGTGCCACCAGTGACAACAGGGGGCGGATCTATGGCTACACCTTC.

The chain is built from TRBV21-1 and TRBJ1-3. TRBV21-1 is marked as a pseudogene. The CDR3 sequence is 16 residues long. The CDR3 region is CASTPGEGDSGNTIYF. CDR3 nucleotides: TGTGCCAGCACCCCCGGGGAGGGGGACTCTGGAAACACCATATATTTT.

The chain couples TRBV24-1 to TRBJ2-1; a possible D gene is TRBD2 (6 bases). The germline V gene has CDR1 KGHDR and CDR2 SFDVKD. The CDR3 covers 17 residues. V was shortened by 4 bases and J by 0 bases, with 15 bases between the two germline ends. The CDR3 protein is CATSDPSSEASYNEQFF. As DNA, the CDR3 is TGTGCCACCAGTGACCCATCTAGCGAGGCCTCCTACAATGAGCAGTTCTTC.

Comments on this clone: This sample includes further DNA sequences coding for the same CDR3. The chain combines TRBV4-3 with TRBJ1-2, with 9 bases that match TRBD1. The CDR3 is 15 residues long. CDR1 is LGHNA, CDR2 YSLEER, per germline. After removal of 0 bases from V and 5 bases from J, the junction contained 4 bases not matched to a gene. The CDR3 bases are TGCGCCAGCAGCCAAGAGGACAGGGGCCCGTATGGCTACACCTTC. Protein: CASSQEDRGPYGYTF.